One sample yielded the 11 T cell receptor beta chains listed below, sequenced in a study of blood T cell repertoires in COVID-19. Sequencing was performed with immunoSEQ multiplex PCR; in TCRdb, only in-frame clones are kept and a portion is missing. This table holds roughly 190,000 clones, approximately 90% found once. Sequencing input: peripheral blood. The receptors stem from a man aged 45-65 years with acute or convalescent COVID-19.

The chain links TRBV7-9 to TRBJ2-5, with 7 bases fitting TRBD1. V gave up 7 bases and J gave up 5 bases; unmatched junction bases: 7. CDR3 length: 13 amino acids. CDR1 SEHNR and CDR2 FQNEAQ come from the germline V gene (reference sequence). CDR3 DNA: TGTGCCAGCAACCGACAGGGCGTGGAGACCCAGTACTTC. Protein sequence: CASNRQGVETQYF.

The V call is TRBV3-1 (or the pseudogene TRBV3-2), the J call TRBJ2-1; D may be TRBD1 (7 bases). The germline CDR1 and CDR2 sequences are LGHDT and YNNKEL (reference sequence). Trimming stripped 4 bases from V and 3 bases from J, with 13 bases between. The length of the CDR3 is 15 residues. The CDR3 here is CASSRRDRDYNEQFF. For the CDR3, the DNA is TGTGCCAGCAGCCGGCGGGACAGAGACTACAATGAGCAGTTCTTC.

The chain recombines TRBV30 with TRBJ2-7; 9 positions agree with TRBD1. CDR1 is GTSNPN, CDR2 SVGIG, per germline (reference sequence). CDR3 length equals 13 residues. The junction had 6 bases not matched to a gene; V was cut back by 2 bases and J by 7 bases. The CDR3: CAWSSGTGREQYV. CDR3 coding DNA: TGTGCCTGGAGTTCTGGGACAGGGAGGGAGCAGTACGTC.

The chain joins TRBV28 to TRBJ2-1, with 7 bases aligning to TRBD1. V trimming: 3 bases; J trimming: 6 bases; junction bases outside the gene matches: 5. The CDR3 covers 14 residues. Per the germline V gene, CDR1 is MDHEN and CDR2 is SYDVKM. CDR3 sequence (DNA): TGTGCCAGCAGTTTTCGAGACAGGGCCAATGAGCAGTTCTTC. Translation gives CASSFRDRANEQFF.

V usage is TRBV18 and J usage is TRBJ2-1, with TRBD2 matching 7 bases. Germline values: CDR1 KGHSH, CDR2 LQKENI. The CDR3 is 19 residues long. V lost 3 bases, J lost 5 bases, and 19 bases stayed unmatched. The CDR3 region has the DNA TGTGCCAGCTCACCCTTCTCCGGTGTGGGGACTATAAGGGACAATGAGCAGTTCTTC. It translates to CASSPFSGVGTIRDNEQFF.

This clone occurred a few times. This chain links TRBV7-2 with TRBJ2-2; tentatively, D is TRBD1 (6 bases). Germline V CDR1 and CDR2: SGHTA, FQGNSA. This CDR3 is 15 amino acids long. V was trimmed by 4 bases and J by 1 base, leaving 10 bases between them. The CDR3 DNA sequence: TGTGCCAGCAGCTCTTTAGGGGGGAACACCGGGGAGCTGTTTTTT. Amino acids: CASSSLGGNTGELFF.

On this clone itself: Mismatch with germline at one junction end may stem from a read error. The rearrangement joins TRBV20-1 to TRBJ2-7; 7 positions agree with TRBD2. Germline loops: CDR1 DFQATT, CDR2 SNEGSKA (reference sequence). The CDR3 has 15 amino acids. The DNA for the CDR3 is TGCAGTGCTAGTTCCCAACTCACGAGTCCCGGGACTACCCTCTTC. Translated: CSASSQLTSPGTTLF.

V and J are TRBV12-3 or TRBV12-4 and TRBJ1-4; no firm D call. CDR3 length: 11 residues. The V end lost 5 bases, the J end lost 8 bases, and 6 bases lay between the germline ends. The CDR3 loop is CASSGREKLFF. The CDR3 DNA is TGTGCCAGCAGTGGGAGGGAAAAACTGTTTTTT.

CDR3 coding DNA: TGTGCCAGCAGCTTATTCAGGGCCCCCCGAGAGACCCAGTACTTC. It specifies CASSLFRAPRETQYF. The chain is built from TRBV7-2 and TRBJ2-5, with a possible D match to TRBD1 (5 bases). Germline V CDR1 and CDR2: SGHTA, FQGNSA. Trimming removed 2 bases from V and 4 bases from J, with 14 bases in between. The CDR3 consists of 15 residues.

The chain is built from TRBV9 and TRBJ2-2, with 9 positions matching TRBD2. V was clipped by 4 bases and J by 5 bases; unmatched bases: 3. CDR1 is SGDLS, CDR2 YYNGEE, per germline. The CDR3 has 14 residues. The CDR3 nucleotides read TGTGCCAGCAGCCCCGGACTAGCGACCGGGGAGCTGTTTTTT. Protein product: CASSPGLATGELFF.

This chain joins TRBV28 and TRBJ2-3; weak D call: TRBD2 (5 bases). The V gene lost 6 bases and the J gene lost 4 bases, with 23 bases spanning the gap. Germline V lookup: CDR1 MDHEN, CDR2 SYDVKM. This CDR3 contains 17 residues. In nucleotides, the CDR3 is TGTGCCAGCAGCTCCGATCTTACGGTAGCGACATCAGATACGCAGTATTTT. It encodes CASSSDLTVATSDTQYF.